This T cell receptor (beta chain) was obtained from a study of T cell repertoires in cytomegalovirus infection. Study information: Carrying CMV and the relevant HLA type showed in public TCR beta signatures.

General study points: Carriers of CMV and the relevant HLA type were discriminated by public TCR beta frequency. Clonotypes of TCR beta that were HLA-C-restricted and CMV-specific dominated the ex vivo response.

Worth noting for this clonotype: Its antigen remains unidentified.

TCRdb itself ran the reads through MiXCR, one entry per CDR3 protein. The top ten clones hold around 8.5% of a sample with roughly 100,000 distinct CDR3 sequences, about 15% of them seen once. V was clipped by 4 bases and J by 4 bases, with 6 bases between them. Germline V gene lookup returns CDR1 MNHEY and CDR2 SMNVEV (reference sequence). CDR3 size: 12 residues. Sequencing used PBMCs. This TCR was sampled from a human donor in good health (CMV status not recorded). Some clones in this sample may be carry-over from other donors' samples. The chain uses TRBV27 and TRBJ2-3; D might be TRBD1 or TRBD2, each matching 5 bases. The CDR3 loop reads CASSSGPDTQYF. The CDR3 bases are TGTGCCAGCAGTTCGGGGCCAGATACGCAGTATTTT.